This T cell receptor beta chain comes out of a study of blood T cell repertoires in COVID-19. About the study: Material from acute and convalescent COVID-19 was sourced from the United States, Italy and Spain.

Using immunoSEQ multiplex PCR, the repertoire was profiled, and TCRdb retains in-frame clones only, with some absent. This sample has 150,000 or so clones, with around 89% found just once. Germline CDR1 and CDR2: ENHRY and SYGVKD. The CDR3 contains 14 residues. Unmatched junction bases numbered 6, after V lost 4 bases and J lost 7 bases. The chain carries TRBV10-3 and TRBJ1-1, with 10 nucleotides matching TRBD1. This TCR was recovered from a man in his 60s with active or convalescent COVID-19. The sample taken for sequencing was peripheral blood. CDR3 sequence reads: CAISARQGAGEAFF. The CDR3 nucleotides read TGTGCCATCAGTGCTAGACAGGGGGCTGGTGAAGCTTTCTTT.